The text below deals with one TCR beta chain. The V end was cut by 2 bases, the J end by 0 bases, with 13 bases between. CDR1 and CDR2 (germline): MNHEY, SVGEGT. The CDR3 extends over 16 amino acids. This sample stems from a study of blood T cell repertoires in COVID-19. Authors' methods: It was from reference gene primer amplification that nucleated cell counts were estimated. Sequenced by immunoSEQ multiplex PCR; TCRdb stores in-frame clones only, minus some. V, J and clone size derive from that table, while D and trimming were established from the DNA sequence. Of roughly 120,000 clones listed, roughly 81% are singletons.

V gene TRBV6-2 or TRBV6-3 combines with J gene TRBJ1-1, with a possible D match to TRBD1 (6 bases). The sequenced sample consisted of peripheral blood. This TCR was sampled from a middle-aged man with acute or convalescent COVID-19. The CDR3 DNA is TGTGCCAGCAGTTACCCAAGACAGGACGTGAACACTGAAGCTTTCTTT. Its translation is CASSYPRQDVNTEAFF.